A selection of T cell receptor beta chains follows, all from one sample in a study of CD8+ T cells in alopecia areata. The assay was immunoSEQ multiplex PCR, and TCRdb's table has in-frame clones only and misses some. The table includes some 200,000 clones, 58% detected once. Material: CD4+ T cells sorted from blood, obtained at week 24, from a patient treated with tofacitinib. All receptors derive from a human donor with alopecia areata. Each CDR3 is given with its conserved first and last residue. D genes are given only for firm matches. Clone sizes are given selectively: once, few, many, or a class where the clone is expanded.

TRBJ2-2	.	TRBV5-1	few	TGCGCCAGCAGCTTGGGACTATCCGAGACCGGGGAGCTGTTTTTT	CASSLGLSETGELFF
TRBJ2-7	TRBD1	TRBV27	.	TGTGCCAGCAGTGGCCCGGGACAGGGATTCTACGAGCAGTACTTC	CASSGPGQGFYEQYF
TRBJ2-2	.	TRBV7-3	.	TGTGCCAGCCGGGGGGACAGCACCGGGGAGCTGTTTTTT	CASRGDSTGELFF
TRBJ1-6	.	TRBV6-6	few	TGTGCCAGCAGATTGGACTCGAACCCCAATTCACCCCTCCACTTT	CASRLDSNPNSPLHF
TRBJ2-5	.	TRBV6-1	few	TGTGCCAGCTCTCGGGGCAGCCAAGAGACCCAGTACTTC	CASSRGSQETQYF
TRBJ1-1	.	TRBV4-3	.	TGCGCCAGCAGCCAAGCGCTGGACGTGAACACTGAAGCTTTCTTT	CASSQALDVNTEAFF
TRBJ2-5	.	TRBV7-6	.	TGTGCCAGCAGCTTCCTACAGGGAGGAGAGACCCAGTACTTC	CASSFLQGGETQYF
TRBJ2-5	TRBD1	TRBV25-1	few	TGTGCCAGCAGGGACAGGGGGTACCAAGAGACCCAGTACTTC	CASRDRGYQETQYF
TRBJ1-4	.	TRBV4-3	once	TGCGCCAGCAGCCAAGCCAGGGGTGCAACTAATGAAAAACTGTTTTTT	CASSQARGATNEKLFF
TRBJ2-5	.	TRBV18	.	TGTGCCAGCTCACCACCTAGCAGGGAGGAGACCCAGTACTTC	CASSPPSREETQYF
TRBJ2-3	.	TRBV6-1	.	TGTGCCAGCAGTGAGGAACCGGGCCTCATGTCAGATACGCAGTATTTT	CASSEEPGLMSDTQYF
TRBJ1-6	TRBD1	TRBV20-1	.	TGCAGTGTACAGGGGGGTTCACCCCTCCACTTT	CSVQGGSPLHF
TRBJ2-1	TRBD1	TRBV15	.	TGTGCCACCAGCAGATATGGACAGGGAAATGAGCAGTTCTTC	CATSRYGQGNEQFF
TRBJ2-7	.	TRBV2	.	TGTGCCAGCGGGTACAGGGATTCCTACGAGCAGTACTTC	CASGYRDSYEQYF
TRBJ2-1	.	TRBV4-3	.	TGCGCCAGCAGCCAAGAATCCGGGAATGAGCAGTTCTTC	CASSQESGNEQFF
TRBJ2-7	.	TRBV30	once	TGTGCCTGGAGTCACGGAACCTACGAGCAGTACTTC	CAWSHGTYEQYF
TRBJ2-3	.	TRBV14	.	TGTGCCAGCAGCCCTCAAGCAGATACGCAGTATTTT	CASSPQADTQYF
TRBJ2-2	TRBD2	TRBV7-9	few	TGTGCCAGCAGCCCGGGACTAGCACAAACCGGGGAGCTGTTTTTT	CASSPGLAQTGELFF
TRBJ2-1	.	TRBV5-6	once	TGTGCCAGCAGAACTCACAATGAGCAGTTCTTC	CASRTHNEQFF
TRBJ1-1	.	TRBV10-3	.	TGTGCCATCAGGAAACAGGGTGGCACTGAAGCTTTCTTT	CAIRKQGGTEAFF
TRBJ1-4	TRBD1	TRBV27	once	TGTGCCACCCCGAGACAGGGGAATGAAAAACTGTTTTTT	CATPRQGNEKLFF
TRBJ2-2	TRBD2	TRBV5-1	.	TGCGCCAGCAGCCTTTCAACTAGCCGCGGGGGCGGGGAGCTGTTTTTT	CASSLSTSRGGGELFF
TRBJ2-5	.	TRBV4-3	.	TGCGCCAGCAGCCGAGAGGGTCGTGAGACCCAGTACTTC	CASSREGRETQYF
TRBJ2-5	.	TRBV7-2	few	TGTGCCAGCAGCCTAGAAGCACAAGAGACCCAGTACTTC	CASSLEAQETQYF
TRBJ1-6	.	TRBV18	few	TGTGCCAGCTCACCCCGAGATTCACCCCTCCACTTT	CASSPRDSPLHF
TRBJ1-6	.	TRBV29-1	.	TGCAGCGTTGTGAAGTCACCCCTCCACTTT	CSVVKSPLHF
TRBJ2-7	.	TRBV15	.	TGTGCCACCAGCAGAGAAGTGACAGATCCCTCCTACGAGCAGTACTTC	CATSREVTDPSYEQYF
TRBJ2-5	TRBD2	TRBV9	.	TGTGCCAGCAGCGCGGGACTAGCGGGGGATCAAGAGACCCAGTACTTC	CASSAGLAGDQETQYF
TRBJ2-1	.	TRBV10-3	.	TGTGCCGTGTCCACGGGTGGTGAGCAGTTCTTC	CAVSTGGEQFF
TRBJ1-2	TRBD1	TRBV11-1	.	TGTGCCAGCAGCCAACAGGGGAGAGATGGCTACACCTTC	CASSQQGRDGYTF
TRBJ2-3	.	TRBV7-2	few	TGTGCCAGCAGCTTACTAAATACGCAGTATTTT	CASSLLNTQYF
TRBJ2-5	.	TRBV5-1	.	TGCGCCAGCAGCTTGGGCGGCAGGGATCAAGAGACCCAGTACTTC	CASSLGGRDQETQYF
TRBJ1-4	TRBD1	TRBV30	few	TGTGCCTGGAGTGCTAGGACAGGGGGCAAAGAAAAACTGTTTTTT	CAWSARTGGKEKLFF
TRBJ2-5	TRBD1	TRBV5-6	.	TGTGCCAGCAGCTTGGAGGGCAGGGGGATGGACCAAGAGACCCAGTACTTC	CASSLEGRGMDQETQYF
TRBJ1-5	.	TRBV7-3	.	TGTGCCAGCAGCTCCTCTGTGGGACGGATAAATCAGCCCCAGCATTTT	CASSSSVGRINQPQHF
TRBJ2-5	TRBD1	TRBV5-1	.	TGCGCCAGCAGCCCCGGGACAGGGAGGGAGACCCAGTACTTC	CASSPGTGRETQYF
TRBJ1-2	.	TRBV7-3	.	TGTGCCAGCAGCATAACAGGAGATCTAGCCTATGGCTACACCTTC	CASSITGDLAYGYTF
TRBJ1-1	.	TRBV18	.	TGTGCCAGCTCACCAGAGGAGGGCGAAGCTTTCTTT	CASSPEEGEAFF
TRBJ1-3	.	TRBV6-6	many	TGTGCCAGCAGGTCCGACAGGTTCGGAAACACCATATATTTT	CASRSDRFGNTIYF
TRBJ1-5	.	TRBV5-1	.	TGCGCCAGCAGCTTGGGCTCTCCCCAATTGGGTCAGCCCCAGCATTTT	CASSLGSPQLGQPQHF
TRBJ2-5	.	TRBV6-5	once	TGCGCCAGCAGTGGCCAGACGGAAGAGACCCAGTACTTC	CASSGQTEETQYF
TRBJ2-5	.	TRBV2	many	TGTGCCAGCGGGGGGTACCAAGAGACCCAGTACTTC	CASGGYQETQYF
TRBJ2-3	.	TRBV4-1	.	TGCGCCAGCAGCCAAGACTATTTCACAGATACGCAGTATTTT	CASSQDYFTDTQYF
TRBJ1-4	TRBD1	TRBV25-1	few	TGTGCCAGCAGCCGAACAGGGGGTGACGAAAAACTGTTTTTT	CASSRTGGDEKLFF
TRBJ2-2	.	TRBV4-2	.	TGTGCCAGCAGCCAAGATATGGCTAGGCCCACCGGGGAGCTGTTTTTT	CASSQDMARPTGELFF
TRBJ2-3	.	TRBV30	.	TGTGCCTGGAGTGTACGGGGTTTATCTAGCACAGATACGCAGTATTTT	CAWSVRGLSSTDTQYF
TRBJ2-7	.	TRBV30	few	TGTGCCTGGAGTGCAATGGACGGATCCTACGAGCAGTACTTC	CAWSAMDGSYEQYF
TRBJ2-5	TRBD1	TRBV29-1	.	TGCAGCGTGGACAGGGGAATCCAAGAGACCCAGTACTTC	CSVDRGIQETQYF